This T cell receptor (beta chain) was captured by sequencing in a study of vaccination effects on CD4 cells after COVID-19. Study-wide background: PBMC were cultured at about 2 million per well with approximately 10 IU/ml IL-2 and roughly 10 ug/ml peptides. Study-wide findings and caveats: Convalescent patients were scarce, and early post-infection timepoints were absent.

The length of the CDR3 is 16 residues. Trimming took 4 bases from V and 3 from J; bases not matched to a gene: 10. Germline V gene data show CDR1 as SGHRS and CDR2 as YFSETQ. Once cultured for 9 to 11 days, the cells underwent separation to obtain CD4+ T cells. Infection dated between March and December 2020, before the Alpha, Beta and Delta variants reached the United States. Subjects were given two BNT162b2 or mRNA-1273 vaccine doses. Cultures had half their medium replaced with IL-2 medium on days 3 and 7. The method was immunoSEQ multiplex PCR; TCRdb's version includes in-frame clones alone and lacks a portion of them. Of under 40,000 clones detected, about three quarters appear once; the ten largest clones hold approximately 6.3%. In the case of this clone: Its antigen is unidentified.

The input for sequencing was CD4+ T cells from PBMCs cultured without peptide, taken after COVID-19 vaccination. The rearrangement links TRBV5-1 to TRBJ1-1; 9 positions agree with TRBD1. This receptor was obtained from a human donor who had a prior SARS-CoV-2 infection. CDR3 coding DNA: TGCGCCAGCAGCCCGGGGACAGGGATTAAGTACACTGAAGCTTTCTTT. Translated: CASSPGTGIKYTEAFF. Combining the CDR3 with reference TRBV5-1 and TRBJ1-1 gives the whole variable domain KAGVTQTPRYLIKTRGQQVTLSCSPISGHRSVSWYQQTPGQGLQFLFEYFSETQRNKGNFPGRFSGRQFSNSRSEMNVSTLELGDSALYLCASSPGTGIKYTEAFFGQGTRLTVV.